One sample yielded the 25 T cell receptor beta chains listed below, sequenced in a study of T cells in Graves' hyperthyroidism and ophthalmopathy. RNA transcripts yielded amplified TCR beta CDR3 regions. HTBI primers drove first-round RT-PCR of the TCR CDR3. MiXCR was run by TCRdb on the multiplex PCR reads, yielding one entry per CDR3 protein. The sample lists approximately 510,000 distinct CDR3 sequences, around 21% seen once, with around 27% in the top ten. Sequenced: blood. Receptors were obtained from a man younger than 35 with Graves' hyperthyroidism.

This clonotype was seen many times. The chain links TRBV6-1 to TRBJ2-5, with 7 bases identical to TRBD2. CDR1 and CDR2 (germline): MNHNS, SASEGT. The ends lost 7 bases at V and 4 bases at J; junction bases unmatched: 3. The CDR3 runs 12 residues. In DNA form, the CDR3 reads TGTGCCAGCACCTCTAGCGGAGAGACCCAGTACTTC. Protein product: CASTSSGETQYF.

At least ten counts were recorded for this clonotype. This chain's CDR3 is CASSVRRLAGQETQYF. The CDR3 DNA sequence: TGTGCCAGCAGCGTCCGTCGTCTAGCGGGCCAAGAGACCCAGTACTTC. The chain couples TRBV7-8 to TRBJ2-5; 8 bases fit TRBD2. Germline CDR1 is SGHVS and CDR2 is FQNEAQ. The CDR3 length is 16 residues. After removal of 5 bases from V and 1 base from J, the junction contained 9 bases not matched to a gene.

Regarding this clonotype: A read error is possible here, since a much larger clone lies one base away. The V call is TRBV28, the J call TRBJ2-7, with TRBD2 matching over 10 bases. Germline values: CDR1 MDHEN, CDR2 SYDVKM. CDR3 length: 13 amino acids. The CDR3 DNA follows: TGTGTCAGCAGTATCGTAGCGGGGGGCGAGCAGTACTTC. Translation gives CVSSIVAGGEQYF.

This clonotype was counted many times. The rearrangement links TRBV7-8 to TRBJ1-1; D ambiguous. The CDR3 is 15 residues long. V dropped 2 bases and J dropped 4 bases, with 14 bases sitting between them. Germline CDR1 and CDR2: SGHVS and FQNEAQ. The CDR3, as DNA: TGTGCCAGCAGCTTATTCGGTAGGGAAGGCACTGAAGCTTTCTTT. It specifies CASSLFGREGTEAFF.

The table lists this clonotype with many counts. V is TRBV28 and J is TRBJ1-1, with D unclear. Germline values: CDR1 MDHEN, CDR2 SYDVKM. Between the trimmed V and J ends, which lost 3 bases and 0 bases, there was a span of 11 bases. The CDR3 spans 15 residues. The CDR3 here is CASSLGGRMNTEAFF. In nucleotides, the CDR3 is TGTGCCAGCAGTTTGGGAGGGAGAATGAACACTGAAGCTTTCTTT. Full variable domain (rest looked up from reference TRBV28 and TRBJ1-1): DVKVTQSSRYLVKRTGEKVFLECVQDMDHENMFWYRQDPGLGLRLIYFSYDVKMKEKGDIPEGYSVSREKKERFSLILESASTNQTSMYLCASSLGGRMNTEAFFGQGTRLTVV.

This clonotype was seen many times. The chain's CDR3 is CASSEGTEETQYF. The CDR3 DNA reads as TGTGCCAGCAGTGAAGGTACCGAAGAGACCCAGTACTTC. This sequence joins TRBV2 and TRBJ2-5; D gene ambiguous. Germline V gives CDR1 SNHLY, CDR2 FYNNEI. This CDR3 has 13 amino acids. The V gene lost 1 base and the J gene lost 3 bases, with 6 bases spanning the gap.

This clonotype was recorded many times. The chain uses TRBV10-3 and TRBJ2-5; 7 bases map to TRBD1. V lost 4 bases, J lost 5 bases, and 4 bases stayed unmatched. CDR3 length: 13 amino acids. Germline V gene data show CDR1 as ENHRY and CDR2 as SYGVKD. The CDR3, as DNA: TGTGCCATCAGTGGATTAGGGGGCGAGACCCAGTACTTC. Its protein product is CAISGLGGETQYF.

The J gene is TRBJ1-1, the V gene TRBV11-1, with 7 bases identical to TRBD1. The CDR3 is 17 amino acids. Per the germline V gene, CDR1 is SGHAT and CDR2 is FQDESV (reference sequence). With V trimmed by 5 bases and J by 1 base, 13 bases remained unmatched. The CDR3, as DNA: TGTGCCAGCAGCCTCCGGGACAGCTTTTGGGGGAACACTGAAGCTTTCTTT. Its translation: CASSLRDSFWGNTEAFF. The full variable domain, in which reference TRBV11-1 and TRBJ1-1 provide the parts outside the CDR3, is EAEVAQSPRYKITEKSQAVAFWCDPISGHATLYWYRQILGQGPELLVQFQDESVVDDSQLPKDRFSAERLKGVDSTLKIQPAELGDSAMYLCASSLRDSFWGNTEAFFGQGTRLTVV.

This clonotype was picked up many times. The V gene is TRBV6-1, the J gene TRBJ1-1; D gene ambiguous. Germline V gene data show CDR1 as MNHNS and CDR2 as SASEGT. The CDR3 length is 13 residues. V lost 10 bases and J lost 0, with 12 bases in between. The CDR3 nucleotides read TGTGCCACATACCCTCCCCTGAACACTGAAGCTTTCTTT. It specifies CATYPPLNTEAFF.

The gene calls are TRBV15 and TRBJ1-1; 7 bases align to TRBD1. V was clipped by 1 base and J by 2 bases; unmatched bases: 1. Germline V CDR1 and CDR2: LNHNV, YYDKDF (reference sequence). The CDR3 has 14 residues. CDR3 protein: CATSRGDSNTEAFF. The CDR3 bases are TGTGCCACCAGCAGAGGGGACAGCAACACTGAAGCTTTCTTT. Variable domain in full (rest from reference TRBV15 and TRBJ1-1): DAMVIQNPRYQVTQFGKPVTLSCSQTLNHNVMYWYQQKSSQAPKLLFHYYDKDFNNEADTPDNFQSRRPNTSFCFLDIRSPGLGDTAMYLCATSRGDSNTEAFFGQGTRLTVV.

This clonotype was observed at least ten times. This chain uses TRBV27 with TRBJ1-5; D call uncertain. Germline CDR1 is MNHEY and CDR2 is SMNVEV (reference sequence). The ends were cut back, 5 bases at V and 0 bases at J, with 14 bases in the middle. CDR3 size: 16 residues. The CDR3 DNA reads TGTGCCAGCAGTCCGGGTGGGTCCTATAGCAATCAGCCCCAGCATTTT. It codes for CASSPGGSYSNQPQHF.

This clonotype was observed at least ten times. The J gene is TRBJ2-5, the V gene TRBV11-3, with TRBD2 matching over 8 bases. Losses at the gene ends were 4 bases for V and 5 bases for J; bases not matched to a gene: 9. CDR1 is SGHNT, CDR2 YENEEA, per germline. The CDR3 totals 15 residues. CDR3 amino acids: CASSYSGAGTETQYF. The CDR3 DNA reads TGTGCCAGCAGCTATAGCGGGGCGGGTACGGAGACCCAGTACTTC.

Worth noting for this clonotype: This may come from a read error, since a much larger clone is one base off. This CDR3 reads CASSSGRGVSSYEEYF. In DNA, the CDR3 is TGTGCCAGCAGTTCGGGAAGGGGGGTGAGCTCCTACGAGGAGTACTTC. The gene calls are TRBV12-3 or TRBV12-4 and TRBJ2-7, with D perhaps assigned TRBD1 or TRBD2 (6 bases each). The CDR3 has 16 amino acids.

As for this clonotype: A clone one base away is much larger, so this may be a read error. The chain recombines TRBV12-3 or TRBV12-4 with TRBJ1-5; D is uncertain. This CDR3 has 16 residues. CDR3 sequence reads: CASSHKWVSSNQLQHF. In DNA, the CDR3 is TGTGCCAGCAGCCACAAATGGGTCTCGAGCAATCAGCTCCAGCATTTT.

The rearrangement joins TRBV12-3 or TRBV12-4 to TRBJ1-5, with TRBD1 matching 8 bases. The J segment lost 6 bases and the V segment lost 5 bases, leaving 6 bases of the junction unmatched. The length of the CDR3 is 14 residues. The CDR3 reads CASSNYRGGQPQHF. The CDR3 DNA follows: TGTGCCAGCAGTAACTACAGGGGGGGTCAGCCCCAGCATTTT.

J is TRBJ2-5 and V is TRBV12-3 or TRBV12-4; D is perhaps TRBD2 (5 bases). The germline V and J ends were trimmed by 6 bases and 2 bases, with 16 bases remaining between them. The CDR3 runs to 15 residues. CDR3 nucleotide sequence: TGTGCCAGCAGCTTGGGCCCTCCGGGGCAAGAGACCCAGTACTTC. Its protein product is CASSLGPPGQETQYF.

This clonotype has a handful of counts. The rearrangement uses TRBV29-1 and TRBJ2-7, with a weak D call TRBD2 (5 bases). Looked up from germline, CDR1 is SQVTM and CDR2 is ANQGSEA. The germline V and J ends were trimmed by 4 bases and 6 bases, with 13 bases remaining between them. CDR3 length equals 12 residues. The CDR3 sequence: CSVGGSGSEQYF. DNA of the CDR3: TGCAGCGTTGGAGGATCGGGGAGCGAGCAGTACTTC.

This clonotype was recorded many times. The chain combines TRBV7-9 with TRBJ2-7; D tentatively reads TRBD1 or TRBD2 (6 bases each). This CDR3 has 13 residues. Trimming took 7 bases from V and 3 from J, leaving 13 bases between them. Per the germline V gene, CDR1 is SEHNR and CDR2 is FQNEAQ (reference sequence). CDR3 DNA: TGTGCCAGCACTCCGGGGGCGGGCTACGAGCAGTACTTC. This codes for CASTPGAGYEQYF.

This clonotype was recorded many times. V usage is TRBV19 and J usage is TRBJ1-5; a possible D gene is TRBD1 (5 bases). V lost 6 bases to trimming and J lost 2 bases, with 14 bases between them. CDR1 is LNHDA, CDR2 SQIVND, per germline (reference sequence). The CDR3 totals 15 residues. CDR3 loop: CASRRVGEGNQPQHF. The CDR3, as DNA: TGTGCCAGTAGACGGGTGGGGGAAGGCAATCAGCCCCAGCATTTT. The variable domain in full, with the rest retrieved from reference TRBV19 and TRBJ1-5, is DGGITQSPKYLFRKEGQNVTLSCEQNLNHDAMYWYRQDPGQGLRLIYYSQIVNDFQKGDIAEGYSVSREKKESFPLTVTSAQKNPTAFYLCASRRVGEGNQPQHFGDGTRLSIL.

This clonotype was recorded a few times. V gene TRBV18 combines with J gene TRBJ1-2; D gene uncertain. V shed 0 bases and J shed 4 bases, with 6 bases lying between them. This CDR3 comprises 13 residues. Germline values: CDR1 KGHSH, CDR2 LQKENI. The CDR3 protein is CASSPPPSYGYTF. CDR3 DNA sequence: TGTGCCAGCTCACCACCTCCCAGCTATGGCTACACCTTC.

This clonotype was recorded a few times. The rearrangement links TRBV19 to TRBJ1-5, with D possibly TRBD1 on 5 matching bases. Between the trimmed V and J ends, which lost 7 bases and 4 bases, there was a span of 11 bases. The CDR3 spans 13 residues. The germline V gene encodes CDR1 LNHDA and CDR2 SQIVND (reference sequence). CDR3 sequence reads: CASNPGMNQPQHF. In DNA form, the CDR3 reads TGTGCCAGTAACCCAGGGATGAATCAGCCCCAGCATTTT.

The sample holds many counts of this clonotype. The V call is TRBV29-1, the J call TRBJ1-1; weak D call: TRBD1 (6 bases). The CDR3 has 13 amino acids. The germline CDR1 and CDR2 sequences are SQVTM and ANQGSEA. Trimming cost V 7 bases and J 4 bases, with 16 bases left between them. This CDR3 is CSGRTVRGTEAFF. CDR3 bases: TGCAGCGGACGGACAGTGAGGGGCACTGAAGCTTTCTTT.

This clonotype was found many times. The chain employs TRBV19 and TRBJ2-6; D uncertain. This CDR3 is 15 amino acids long. CDR1 is LNHDA, CDR2 SQIVND, per germline (reference sequence). Trimming left V 2 bases short and J 0 bases short, with 5 bases between. This chain's CDR3 is CASSIRVSGANVLTF. The CDR3 nucleotides read TGTGCCAGTAGTATACGGGTCTCTGGGGCCAACGTCCTGACTTTC.

This clonotype was recorded many times. V gene TRBV7-2 combines with J gene TRBJ2-5, with D possibly matching TRBD1 (6 bases). CDR3 size: 13 residues. Germline V gives CDR1 SGHTA, CDR2 FQGNSA. V lost 3 bases, J lost 4 bases, and 9 bases lay in between. The CDR3 DNA reads as TGTGCCAGCAGCTTCCAGGGGATAGAGACCCAGTACTTC. Residues: CASSFQGIETQYF.

This clonotype was seen many times. The chain employs TRBV28 and TRBJ2-5; D tentatively reads TRBD1 or TRBD2 (5 bases each). Trimming stripped 5 bases from V and 6 bases from J, with 22 bases between. Germline CDR1 MDHEN, CDR2 SYDVKM. The CDR3 covers 16 residues. The CDR3 spells CASSPPRSGRLKTQYF. In nucleotides, the CDR3 is TGTGCCAGCAGTCCCCCCCGGTCGGGGCGGCTAAAGACCCAGTACTTC.